This T cell receptor beta chain derives from a study of blood T cell repertoires in COVID-19. Original methodology: Quantification of nucleated cells was approximated via reference gene primer amplification. Sequencing used immunoSEQ multiplex PCR; TCRdb keeps in-frame clones, though not all of them. V, J and clone size were drawn from that table, and D and trimming were deduced from the DNA. This table holds around 310,000 clones, about nine tenths found once. The germline gives CDR1 KGHSH, CDR2 LQKENI. The length of the CDR3 is 15 residues. Trimming cost V 3 bases and J 2 bases; bases outside gene matches: 2.

This TCR derives from a woman in her 30s who had recovered from COVID-19. The rearrangement uses TRBV18 and TRBJ2-1; the match to TRBD2 covers 9 bases. The sequencing input was PBMCs or T cells enriched from blood (not recorded which). CDR3 sequence: CASSPGLATYNEQFF. The CDR3, as DNA: TGTGCCAGCTCACCCGGACTAGCGACCTACAATGAGCAGTTCTTC. Drawing the rest from reference TRBV18 and TRBJ2-1, the complete variable domain is NAGVMQNPRHLVRRRGQEARLRCSPMKGHSHVYWYRQLPEEGLKFMVYLQKENIIDESGMPKERFSAEFPKEGPSILRIQQVVRGDSAAYFCASSPGLATYNEQFFGPGTRLTVL.